The following is a T cell receptor (beta chain) sequence with its context. Its antigen is unknown. These data come from a study of cytomegalovirus exposure and HLA in healthy donors. Findings and limits, study-wide: In vitro assays verified that three CMV-associated chains recognized CMV antigens specifically. A later analysis revealed that TCR association rates differed between HLA loci, peaking at DRB1 and bottoming out at HLA-C.

V lost 2 bases and J 0 bases, leaving 8 bases between the germline ends. CDR3 size: 15 residues. Looked up from germline, CDR1 is SGHTA and CDR2 is FQGNSA. Primers included in the PCR were 60 Vbeta and 13 Jbeta primers. Original handling: Later analysis identified approximately 88 million unique TCR beta chains, about 10 million shared. TCRdb keeps only in-frame clones here, not all; method: immunoSEQ multiplex PCR. That table gives V, J and clone size, and the DNA gave D and trimming. The sample has more than 95,000 clones. Sequencing used PBMCs. The clonotype was recovered from a man aged 40-49 years in good health and CMV-seronegative. The chain combines TRBV7-2 with TRBJ1-5; D not resolved. This chain's CDR3 is CASSLMADSNQPQHF. The CDR3 bases are TGTGCCAGCAGCTTAATGGCAGATAGCAATCAGCCCCAGCATTTT.